The clone carrying this T cell receptor (beta chain) showed up many times. Antigen: not known. TCRdb re-derived calls from the 5' RACE reads in MiXCR, one entry per CDR3 protein. The sample holds 1.5 million to 2 million distinct CDR3 sequences, around 29% seen once. This CDR3 contains 12 residues. Germline-derived CDR1 and CDR2 are MNHNY and SVGAGI (reference sequence). V was clipped by 7 bases and J by 5 bases, with 11 bases between them. This entry is derived from a study of identical twins. Study findings and constraints: Donors were not followed over many years; analysis was cross-sectional. Memory repertoires showed no such pattern, whereas abundant cord blood beta clonotypes carried fewer insertions. Some out-of-frame alpha sequences were shared by twins, and these showed excess low generation probability.

In every case, the donor was a healthy Caucasian. J is TRBJ1-2 and V is TRBV6-6; D gene uncertain. The sequenced sample consisted of cord blood. The TCR was taken from a newborn girl in good health. The CDR3 loop reads CASKEGTYGYTF. The DNA for the CDR3 is TGTGCCAGCAAGGAGGGAACTTATGGCTACACCTTC.